These 20 T cell receptor beta chains originate from one sample sequenced in a study of radiotherapy plus CTLA-4 blockade in lung cancer. The table came from immunoSEQ multiplex PCR; TCRdb's copy has only in-frame clones and leaves some out. Of about 73,000 clones in the sample, around 87% were seen once. Sequenced here: peripheral blood, sampled from a patient treated with radiotherapy plus ipilimumab. The receptors were sampled from a human donor with non-small cell lung cancer that progressed on radiotherapy plus ipilimumab.

This chain uses TRBV5-1 with TRBJ1-1; TRBD1 might be the D (6 bases). Germline V gene lookup returns CDR1 SGHRS and CDR2 YFSETQ. The V gene lost 6 bases and the J gene lost 10 bases, with 19 bases spanning the gap. The CDR3 contains 13 residues. CDR3 loop: CASTQSGQLPAFF. In DNA form, the CDR3 reads TGCGCCAGCACCCAAAGTGGACAGCTCCCAGCTTTCTTT.

The chain employs TRBV5-6 and TRBJ2-4; D is ambiguous. V was cut by 0 bases and J by 2 bases, with 12 bases left in between. Germline CDR1 SGHDT, CDR2 YYEEEE. This CDR3 spans 16 amino acids. CDR3: CASSLAGERTKNIQYF. The CDR3 coding sequence is TGTGCCAGCAGCTTGGCAGGAGAGAGGACCAAAAACATTCAGTACTTC.

The rearrangement links TRBV10-3 to TRBJ2-7; D may match TRBD1 or TRBD2 (5 bases each). The V gene's germline CDR1 is ENHRY and CDR2 SYGVKD. The V gene lost 4 bases and the J gene lost 2 bases, with 15 bases spanning the gap. The CDR3 totals 15 residues. This CDR3 reads CAISGIRGVAYEQYF. The CDR3 nucleotides read TGTGCCATCAGTGGCATTAGGGGAGTCGCCTACGAGCAGTACTTC.

This clone was seen once. The chain links TRBV27 to TRBJ2-7, with 10 positions matching TRBD1. CDR3 length: 15 residues. V was pared by 5 bases and J by 4 bases, with 8 bases of the junction left unmatched. Per the germline V gene, CDR1 is MNHEY and CDR2 is SMNVEV (reference sequence). CDR3 residues: CASSPKWTGGYEQYF. The DNA for the CDR3 is TGTGCCAGCAGTCCCAAATGGACAGGGGGGTACGAGCAGTACTTC.

The V and J genes are TRBV19 and TRBJ1-1, with D possibly being TRBD1 (6 bases). The germline V and J ends were trimmed by 7 bases and 4 bases, with 19 bases remaining between them. The CDR3 loop spans 15 amino acids. Germline CDR1 and CDR2: LNHDA and SQIVND (reference sequence). The CDR3 reads CASTLRWGGGTEAFF. DNA of the CDR3: TGTGCCAGTACCCTAAGGTGGGGAGGGGGCACTGAAGCTTTCTTT.

The chain carries TRBV11-2 and TRBJ1-4, with TRBD1 matching over 9 bases. In germline, CDR1 is SGHAT, CDR2 FQNNGV. The CDR3 length is 19 residues. Trimming cost V 5 bases and J 7 bases; bases outside gene matches: 20. CDR3 protein: CASSGSRRDRAFGGEKLFF. The CDR3 coding sequence is TGTGCCAGCAGCGGATCACGAAGGGACAGGGCCTTTGGGGGTGAAAAACTGTTTTTT.

This clone was seen only once. V is TRBV7-6 and J is TRBJ2-1; D is undetermined. Per the germline V gene, CDR1 is SGHVS and CDR2 is FNYEAQ. V was trimmed by 1 base and J by 3 bases, leaving 7 bases between them. The CDR3 is 14 amino acids. The CDR3 sequence is CASSLESGYNEQFF. CDR3 bases: TGTGCCAGCAGCTTAGAATCGGGCTACAATGAGCAGTTCTTC.

The genes are TRBV7-9 and TRBJ2-7, with TRBD1 identical over 8 bases. Germline V gene data show CDR1 as SEHNR and CDR2 as FQNEAQ (reference sequence). CDR3 size: 15 residues. The V and J ends lost 5 bases and 2 bases, in that order; junction bases with no gene match: 8. The CDR3 sequence is CASSPGTGLAYEQYF. CDR3 nucleotide sequence: TGTGCCAGCAGCCCAGGGACAGGACTTGCCTACGAGCAGTACTTC.

The chain is built from TRBV28 and TRBJ2-3; D might be TRBD1 (5 bases). This CDR3 has 16 residues. CDR1 is MDHEN, CDR2 SYDVKM, per germline. Deletions cut 7 bases from V and 0 bases from J, with 17 bases between. Written as DNA, the CDR3 is TGTGCCAGCACCCCCCCGAGGTCAGGGAGCACAGATACGCAGTATTTT. Residues: CASTPPRSGSTDTQYF.

V usage is TRBV27 and J usage is TRBJ1-1; a weak D match, TRBD1 (6 bases). Trimming stripped 6 bases from V and 1 base from J, with 12 bases between. Germline CDR1 is MNHEY and CDR2 is SMNVEV (reference sequence). The CDR3 has 14 amino acids. CDR3 coding DNA: TGTGCCAGCAGCCAGGGGAGAGAGAACACTGAAGCTTTCTTT. It yields the protein CASSQGRENTEAFF.

This clone came up once. The rearrangement uses TRBV19 and TRBJ2-3, with 10 bases that match TRBD1. V shed 5 bases, J shed 8 bases, and the junction held 13 bases outside the gene matches. Germline CDR1 and CDR2: LNHDA and SQIVND (reference sequence). The CDR3 totals 16 residues. The CDR3 sequence is CASSAPGQGFSLTQYF. CDR3 bases: TGTGCCAGTAGTGCACCGGGACAGGGGTTTTCCCTTACGCAGTATTTT. The variable domain in full, with the rest retrieved from reference TRBV19 and TRBJ2-3, is DGGITQSPKYLFRKEGQNVTLSCEQNLNHDAMYWYRQDPGQGLRLIYYSQIVNDFQKGDIAEGYSVSREKKESFPLTVTSAQKNPTAFYLCASSAPGQGFSLTQYFGPGTRLTVL.

This clone was counted a few times. The chain carries TRBV19 and TRBJ1-5, with D possibly TRBD1 on 5 matching bases. V was shortened by 7 bases and J by 7 bases, with 14 bases between the two germline ends. Per the germline V gene, CDR1 is LNHDA and CDR2 is SQIVND (reference sequence). The CDR3 has 13 amino acids. This chain's CDR3 is CASKKGEEQPQHF. The CDR3 DNA reads TGTGCCAGTAAGAAAGGGGAGGAGCAGCCCCAGCATTTT.

This clone was recorded a few times. The chain carries TRBV19 and TRBJ2-1; 9 positions match TRBD2. Germline V gene data show CDR1 as LNHDA and CDR2 as SQIVND (reference sequence). J was trimmed by 16 bases and V by 3 bases; bases with no gene match: 7. The CDR3 has 12 residues. The CDR3 nucleotides read TGTGCCAGTAGTATGATTAGCGGGGGTTGTTTCTTC. It yields the protein CASSMISGGCFF.

Only one count was recorded for this clone. The chain couples TRBV9 to TRBJ2-2; D gene ambiguous. V was pared by 0 bases and J by 6 bases, with 6 bases between. This CDR3 region has 13 residues. CDR1 SGDLS and CDR2 YYNGEE come from the germline V gene. The CDR3 sequence is CASSVGPAGELFF. The CDR3 DNA sequence: TGTGCCAGCAGCGTAGGCCCCGCCGGGGAGCTGTTTTTT.

This clone was detected once. This sequence joins TRBV11-3 and TRBJ2-2; maybe TRBD2 (6 bases). Trimming cost V 5 bases and J 7 bases, with 14 bases left between them. In germline, CDR1 is SGHNT, CDR2 YENEEA. This CDR3 comprises 14 residues. The CDR3 here is CASSPRGMNGELFF. The CDR3, as DNA: TGTGCCAGCAGCCCCCGGGGGATGAACGGGGAGCTGTTTTTT.

With respect to this clone: The same CDR3 can be traced to other DNA sequences in this sample. The chain joins TRBV2 to TRBJ2-5; TRBD2 aligns across 7 bases. The length of the CDR3 is 13 residues. V trimming: 8 bases; J trimming: 4 bases; junction bases outside the gene matches: 7. The germline gives CDR1 SNHLY, CDR2 FYNNEI. The CDR3 protein is CASGKTGGETQYF. In DNA, the CDR3 is TGTGCCAGCGGGAAGACGGGAGGAGAGACCCAGTACTTC.

The V call is TRBV6-6, the J call TRBJ2-7, with 9 bases identical to TRBD2. The CDR3 sequence is 13 residues long. Germline trimming cut 7 bases from V and 12 bases from J; bases unmatched to any gene: 13. In germline, CDR1 is MNHNY, CDR2 SVGAGI (reference sequence). CDR3 amino acids: CASKNAESGGPYV. CDR3 nucleotide sequence: TGTGCCAGCAAGAATGCTGAGAGCGGGGGGCCGTACGTC.

This clone showed up just a few times. The rearrangement joins TRBV28 to TRBJ2-7; TRBD2 matches 16 bases. The CDR3 consists of 17 residues. V dropped 6 bases and J dropped 1; count of bases not matched to a gene: 6. Germline loops: CDR1 MDHEN, CDR2 SYDVKM. CDR3 in amino acids: CASRLGLAGGVSYEQYF. DNA for the CDR3: TGTGCCAGCAGACTGGGACTAGCGGGAGGGGTGTCCTACGAGCAGTACTTC.

The chain combines TRBV11-2 with TRBJ2-1; D is possibly TRBD1 or TRBD2 (6 bases each). Germline V gene sequence: CDR1 SGHAT, CDR2 FQNNGV. This CDR3 contains 16 residues. Trimming shortened V by 4 bases and J by 3 bases, and 16 bases separated the two germline ends. In nucleotides, the CDR3 is TGTGCCAGCAGCTCCTTCCGGGGGCATAGCTACAATGAGCAGTTCTTC. Its translation: CASSSFRGHSYNEQFF.

The chain combines TRBV6-1 with TRBJ2-1; TRBD2 agrees at 8 bases. The CDR3 loop spans 19 amino acids. Germline values: CDR1 MNHNS, CDR2 SASEGT. V shed 3 bases and J 0 bases; nucleotides not matched to a gene: 13. The CDR3 is CASSDFPAGDPSSYNEQFF. The CDR3 DNA follows: TGTGCCAGCAGTGATTTTCCAGCGGGAGACCCGAGCTCCTACAATGAGCAGTTCTTC.